These 25 T cell receptor beta chains were sequenced from one sample in a study of control samples from healthy donors and cancer patients. Produced via immunoSEQ multiplex PCR; TCRdb's table is partial and in-frame only. The table lists some 150,000 clones, roughly 92% of them singletons, with roughly 14% in the top ten. The sample was blood. The receptors were sampled from a man aged 40-55 years in good health.

The chain joins TRBV28 to TRBJ1-2; the D gene is possibly TRBD1 (6 bases). Trimming removed 10 bases at V and 5 bases at J, with 17 bases between. Germline V gene sequence: CDR1 MDHEN, CDR2 SYDVKM. CDR3 length: 13 amino acids. The CDR3 DNA is TGTGCCACTATCTCAGGGGCTATGTATGGCTACACCTTC. It translates to CATISGAMYGYTF.

As DNA, the CDR3 is TGTGCCAGCAGCCAACCGGGAGGCGGTAAAGATACGCAGTATTTT. This codes for CASSQPGGGKDTQYF. This sequence joins TRBV3-1 (or the pseudogene TRBV3-2) and TRBJ2-3, with 7 bases aligning to TRBD2. V dropped 2 bases and J dropped 5; count of bases not matched to a gene: 7. The CDR3 covers 15 residues. CDR1 is LGHDT, CDR2 YNNKEL, per germline (reference sequence).

This clone was observed once. The chain links TRBV5-6 to TRBJ2-7; unclear D gene. Germline values: CDR1 SGHDT, CDR2 YYEEEE. The ends were cut back, 0 bases at V and 4 bases at J, with 11 bases in the middle. The CDR3 has 14 amino acids. The DNA of the CDR3 is TGTGCCAGCAGCTTGGGAAGCAGGATTTACGAGCAGTACTTC. Protein product: CASSLGSRIYEQYF.

The CDR3 region is CASSPLAQVSYEQYF. As DNA, the CDR3 is TGTGCCAGCAGCCCACTAGCTCAGGTCTCCTACGAGCAGTACTTC. J is TRBJ2-7 and V is TRBV11-2; maybe TRBD2 (6 bases). CDR1 SGHAT and CDR2 FQNNGV come from the germline V gene. V shed 5 bases and J shed 0 bases, with 14 bases lying between them. CDR3 length: 15 residues.

This clone was detected once. The chain is built from TRBV28 and TRBJ1-2; 12 positions agree with TRBD1. Germline CDR1 MDHEN, CDR2 SYDVKM. The CDR3 runs 16 residues. V lost 6 bases, J lost 8 bases, and 13 bases stayed unmatched. CDR3 residues: CASSGTPGQGAKGYTF. CDR3 nucleotide sequence: TGTGCCAGCAGCGGAACGCCGGGACAGGGGGCTAAAGGCTACACCTTC.

The rearrangement joins TRBV7-8 to TRBJ2-5; D may be TRBD2 (6 bases). The germline CDR1 and CDR2 sequences are SGHVS and FQNEAQ. CDR3 length: 17 amino acids. Trimming left V 5 bases short and J 1 base short, with 20 bases between. CDR3 protein: CASSKNPRGLPQETQYF. As DNA, the CDR3 is TGTGCCAGCAGCAAAAACCCTCGGGGGTTGCCCCAAGAGACCCAGTACTTC.

Points on this clone: One end of the junction fails to match germline, which may point to a read error. The chain couples TRBV18 to TRBJ2-7; D call uncertain. Per the germline V gene, CDR1 is KGHSH and CDR2 is LQKENI. CDR3 length: 12 residues. The CDR3 here is CASAPNMDEQYF. DNA for the CDR3: TGTGCCAGCGCACCCAACATGGACGAGCAGTACTTC.

The CDR3 sequence is CASSPGTSGRVRNEQFF. The CDR3 DNA follows: TGTGCCAGCAGCCCCGGGACTAGCGGGAGAGTTAGGAATGAGCAGTTCTTC. The rearrangement links TRBV7-3 to TRBJ2-1, with 14 bases identical to TRBD2. The CDR3 has 17 amino acids. CDR1 and CDR2 (germline): SGHTA, FQGTGA. Trimming cost V 5 bases and J 7 bases; bases outside gene matches: 10.

The chain combines TRBV19 with TRBJ1-2; D is undetermined. V dropped 1 base and J dropped 10 bases, with 7 bases sitting between them. The CDR3 extends over 11 amino acids. Germline-derived CDR1 and CDR2 are LNHDA and SQIVND (reference sequence). DNA for the CDR3: TGTGCCAGTAGTATAGCGGTGAACTACACCTTC. Its translation is CASSIAVNYTF.

This clone was observed once. The chain links TRBV2 to TRBJ2-3; 7 bases are a match to TRBD1. The J segment lost 1 base and the V segment lost 1 base, leaving 8 bases of the junction unmatched. Germline values: CDR1 SNHLY, CDR2 FYNNEI. The CDR3 covers 17 residues. CDR3 sequence reads: CASSEGTGDWGTDTQYF. CDR3 in DNA: TGTGCCAGCAGTGAAGGAACAGGGGATTGGGGCACAGATACGCAGTATTTT. Complete variable domain (other parts from reference TRBV2 and TRBJ2-3): EPEVTQTPSHQVTQMGQEVILRCVPISNHLYFYWYRQILGQKVEFLVSFYNNEISEKSEIFDDQFSVERPDGSNFTLKIRSTKLEDSAMYFCASSEGTGDWGTDTQYFGPGTRLTVL.

The chain uses TRBV6-6 and TRBJ2-3; 8 bases are shared with TRBD2. The CDR3 runs 14 residues. The V and J ends lost 6 bases and 4 bases, in that order; junction bases with no gene match: 6. CDR1 is MNHNY and CDR2 is SVGAGI in the germline V gene (reference sequence). CDR3 in amino acids: CASSSGGPPDTQYF. The DNA of the CDR3 is TGTGCCAGCAGCTCGGGGGGGCCGCCAGATACGCAGTATTTT.

The chain combines TRBV15 with TRBJ1-4; the D is unclear. The CDR3 extends over 16 amino acids. V lost 3 bases to trimming and J lost 7 bases, with 18 bases between them. CDR1 and CDR2 (germline): LNHNV, YYDKDF (reference sequence). The CDR3 spells CATSRDWEGMVEKLFF. The CDR3 DNA reads TGTGCCACCAGCAGGGACTGGGAGGGTATGGTTGAAAAACTGTTTTTT.

This chain connects TRBV5-5 to TRBJ1-1; weak D call: TRBD1 (5 bases). CDR3 size: 14 residues. Trimming pared 4 bases from V and 3 bases from J, leaving 13 bases between. The germline gives CDR1 SGHKS, CDR2 YYEKEE (reference sequence). The CDR3 region has the DNA TGTGCCAGCAGCCCCGAACAGGCGTACACTGAAGCTTTCTTT. Amino acid sequence: CASSPEQAYTEAFF.

This chain connects TRBV19 to TRBJ2-7; no clear D. Trimming removed 6 bases at V and 2 bases at J, with 11 bases between. The germline gives CDR1 LNHDA, CDR2 SQIVND (reference sequence). The CDR3 spans 13 residues. CDR3 loop: CASSEVLAYEQYF. The CDR3 DNA reads as TGTGCCAGTAGCGAGGTCCTTGCCTACGAGCAGTACTTC. Full variable domain (outside the CDR3, taken from reference TRBV19 and TRBJ2-7): DGGITQSPKYLFRKEGQNVTLSCEQNLNHDAMYWYRQDPGQGLRLIYYSQIVNDFQKGDIAEGYSVSREKKESFPLTVTSAQKNPTAFYLCASSEVLAYEQYFGPGTRLTVT.

V is TRBV3-1 (or the pseudogene TRBV3-2) and J is TRBJ2-2; 7 bases align to TRBD1. V dropped 4 bases and J dropped 7; count of bases not matched to a gene: 6. CDR3 length equals 14 residues. CDR1 is LGHDT and CDR2 is YNNKEL in the germline V gene (reference sequence). The CDR3 DNA follows: TGTGCCAGCAGCCGACAGGGCGTAATCGGGGAGCTGTTTTTT. It translates to CASSRQGVIGELFF.

The V call is TRBV9, the J call TRBJ1-1; a weak D match, TRBD1 (6 bases). The CDR3 runs 15 residues. Between the trimmed V and J ends, which lost 0 bases and 4 bases, there was a span of 13 bases. The germline gives CDR1 SGDLS, CDR2 YYNGEE. CDR3 loop: CASSVGTGRSTEAFF. The CDR3 nucleotides are TGTGCCAGCAGCGTAGGTACAGGGAGGTCCACTGAAGCTTTCTTT.

This clone has a handful of counts. This chain joins TRBV9 and TRBJ2-7; 7 bases map to TRBD2. This CDR3 is built from 15 residues. Germline CDR1 SGDLS, CDR2 YYNGEE. J lost 0 bases, V lost 4 bases, and 7 bases had no gene match. The CDR3 loop reads CASSPSGGSSYEQYF. The CDR3, as DNA: TGTGCCAGCAGCCCCTCGGGCGGGAGCTCCTACGAGCAGTACTTC.

The rearrangement links TRBV15 to TRBJ1-4; 8 positions agree with TRBD1. V lost 1 base to trimming and J lost 7 bases; unmatched junction nucleotides: 14. Germline V gene sequence: CDR1 LNHNV, CDR2 YYDKDF (reference sequence). The CDR3 loop spans 18 amino acids. The CDR3 nucleotides read TGTGCCACCAGCAGAGGTTCAGGGGGCGTCGCAAAGGGTGAAAAACTGTTTTTT. Protein sequence: CATSRGSGGVAKGEKLFF. Based on the CDR3 plus reference TRBV15 and TRBJ1-4, the full variable domain is DAMVIQNPRYQVTQFGKPVTLSCSQTLNHNVMYWYQQKSSQAPKLLFHYYDKDFNNEADTPDNFQSRRPNTSFCFLDIRSPGLGDTAMYLCATSRGSGGVAKGEKLFFGSGTQLSVL.

This chain uses TRBV12-3 or TRBV12-4 with TRBJ2-1, with D unclear. The CDR3 has 12 amino acids. V was shortened by 5 bases and J by 16 bases, with 18 bases between the two germline ends. DNA for the CDR3: TGTGCCAGCAGTGGCCTCGCGGTAGCTGAATTCTTC. This translates into CASSGLAVAEFF.

The chain links TRBV6-1 to TRBJ1-2; D is perhaps TRBD1 (6 bases). Trimming cost V 3 bases and J 8 bases, with 7 bases left between them. The CDR3 runs to 11 residues. CDR1 MNHNS and CDR2 SASEGT come from the germline V gene. CDR3 residues: CASSEGGGYTF. CDR3 sequence (DNA): TGTGCCAGCAGTGAGGGGGGCGGCTACACCTTC.

This clone was observed a handful of times. The chain carries TRBV6-5 and TRBJ1-6; D is perhaps TRBD1 (5 bases). Germline loops: CDR1 MNHEY, CDR2 SVGAGI. V gave up 6 bases and J gave up 7 bases, with 13 bases separating them. The CDR3 runs 14 residues. The CDR3 loop reads CASSMTEENSPLHF. The CDR3 bases are TGTGCCAGCAGCATGACAGAGGAAAATTCACCCCTCCACTTT.

J is TRBJ1-2 and V is TRBV5-4; D gene ambiguous. The V end was cut by 4 bases, the J end by 5 bases, with 18 bases between. Germline values: CDR1 SGHNT, CDR2 YYREEE (reference sequence). The CDR3 runs to 15 residues. The CDR3: CASSPGPHDPYGYTF. For the CDR3, the DNA is TGTGCCAGCAGCCCCGGACCTCACGACCCTTATGGCTACACCTTC.

This clone was seen ten or more times. This chain links TRBV7-2 with TRBJ1-6, with 9 bases aligning to TRBD1. CDR1 SGHTA and CDR2 FQGNSA come from the germline V gene. The CDR3 length is 15 residues. Trimming removed 7 bases from V and 3 bases from J; junction bases left unmatched: 4. CDR3 nucleotide sequence: TGTGCCAGCACCCCGGGACAGGGCTATAATTCACCCCTCCACTTT. Translated, it gives CASTPGQGYNSPLHF.

The chain couples TRBV9 to TRBJ1-2; TRBD1 might be the D (5 bases). There are 14 residues in the CDR3. Between the trimmed V and J ends, which lost 3 bases and 4 bases, there was a span of 13 bases. From germline, CDR1 is SGDLS and CDR2 YYNGEE. The CDR3 DNA follows: TGTGCCAGCAGCGGTTCCAGGGAGGGCTATGGCTACACCTTC. Its translation is CASSGSREGYGYTF.

The sample holds one count of this clone. The chain carries TRBV6-5 and TRBJ2-6; D remains unclear. The CDR3 is 14 amino acids. The germline V gene encodes CDR1 MNHEY and CDR2 SVGAGI. With 8 bases removed from V and 2 bases from J, the gap between germline ends came to 10 bases. DNA for the CDR3: TGTGCCAGCCGTTCGCTTACTGGGGCCAACGTCCTGACTTTC. It yields the protein CASRSLTGANVLTF.